This TCR beta chain appears in the sequencing data of a study of blood T cell repertoires in COVID-19. This clone was seen just once. This table comes from immunoSEQ multiplex PCR, and its TCRdb copy is limited to in-frame clones, with some not included. The sample contains approximately 300,000 clones, roughly 82% of which appear only once. Trimming left V 7 bases short and J 6 bases short, with 11 bases between. In germline, CDR1 is MDHEN, CDR2 SYDVKM. This CDR3 region has 12 residues. The chain uses TRBV28 and TRBJ2-3, with unresolved D. The TCR originated in a woman in her 50s with acute or convalescent COVID-19. Sequenced material: peripheral blood. CDR3 bases: TGTGCCAGCATGAGGCCGTCGGATACGCAGTATTTT. Translated: CASMRPSDTQYF.